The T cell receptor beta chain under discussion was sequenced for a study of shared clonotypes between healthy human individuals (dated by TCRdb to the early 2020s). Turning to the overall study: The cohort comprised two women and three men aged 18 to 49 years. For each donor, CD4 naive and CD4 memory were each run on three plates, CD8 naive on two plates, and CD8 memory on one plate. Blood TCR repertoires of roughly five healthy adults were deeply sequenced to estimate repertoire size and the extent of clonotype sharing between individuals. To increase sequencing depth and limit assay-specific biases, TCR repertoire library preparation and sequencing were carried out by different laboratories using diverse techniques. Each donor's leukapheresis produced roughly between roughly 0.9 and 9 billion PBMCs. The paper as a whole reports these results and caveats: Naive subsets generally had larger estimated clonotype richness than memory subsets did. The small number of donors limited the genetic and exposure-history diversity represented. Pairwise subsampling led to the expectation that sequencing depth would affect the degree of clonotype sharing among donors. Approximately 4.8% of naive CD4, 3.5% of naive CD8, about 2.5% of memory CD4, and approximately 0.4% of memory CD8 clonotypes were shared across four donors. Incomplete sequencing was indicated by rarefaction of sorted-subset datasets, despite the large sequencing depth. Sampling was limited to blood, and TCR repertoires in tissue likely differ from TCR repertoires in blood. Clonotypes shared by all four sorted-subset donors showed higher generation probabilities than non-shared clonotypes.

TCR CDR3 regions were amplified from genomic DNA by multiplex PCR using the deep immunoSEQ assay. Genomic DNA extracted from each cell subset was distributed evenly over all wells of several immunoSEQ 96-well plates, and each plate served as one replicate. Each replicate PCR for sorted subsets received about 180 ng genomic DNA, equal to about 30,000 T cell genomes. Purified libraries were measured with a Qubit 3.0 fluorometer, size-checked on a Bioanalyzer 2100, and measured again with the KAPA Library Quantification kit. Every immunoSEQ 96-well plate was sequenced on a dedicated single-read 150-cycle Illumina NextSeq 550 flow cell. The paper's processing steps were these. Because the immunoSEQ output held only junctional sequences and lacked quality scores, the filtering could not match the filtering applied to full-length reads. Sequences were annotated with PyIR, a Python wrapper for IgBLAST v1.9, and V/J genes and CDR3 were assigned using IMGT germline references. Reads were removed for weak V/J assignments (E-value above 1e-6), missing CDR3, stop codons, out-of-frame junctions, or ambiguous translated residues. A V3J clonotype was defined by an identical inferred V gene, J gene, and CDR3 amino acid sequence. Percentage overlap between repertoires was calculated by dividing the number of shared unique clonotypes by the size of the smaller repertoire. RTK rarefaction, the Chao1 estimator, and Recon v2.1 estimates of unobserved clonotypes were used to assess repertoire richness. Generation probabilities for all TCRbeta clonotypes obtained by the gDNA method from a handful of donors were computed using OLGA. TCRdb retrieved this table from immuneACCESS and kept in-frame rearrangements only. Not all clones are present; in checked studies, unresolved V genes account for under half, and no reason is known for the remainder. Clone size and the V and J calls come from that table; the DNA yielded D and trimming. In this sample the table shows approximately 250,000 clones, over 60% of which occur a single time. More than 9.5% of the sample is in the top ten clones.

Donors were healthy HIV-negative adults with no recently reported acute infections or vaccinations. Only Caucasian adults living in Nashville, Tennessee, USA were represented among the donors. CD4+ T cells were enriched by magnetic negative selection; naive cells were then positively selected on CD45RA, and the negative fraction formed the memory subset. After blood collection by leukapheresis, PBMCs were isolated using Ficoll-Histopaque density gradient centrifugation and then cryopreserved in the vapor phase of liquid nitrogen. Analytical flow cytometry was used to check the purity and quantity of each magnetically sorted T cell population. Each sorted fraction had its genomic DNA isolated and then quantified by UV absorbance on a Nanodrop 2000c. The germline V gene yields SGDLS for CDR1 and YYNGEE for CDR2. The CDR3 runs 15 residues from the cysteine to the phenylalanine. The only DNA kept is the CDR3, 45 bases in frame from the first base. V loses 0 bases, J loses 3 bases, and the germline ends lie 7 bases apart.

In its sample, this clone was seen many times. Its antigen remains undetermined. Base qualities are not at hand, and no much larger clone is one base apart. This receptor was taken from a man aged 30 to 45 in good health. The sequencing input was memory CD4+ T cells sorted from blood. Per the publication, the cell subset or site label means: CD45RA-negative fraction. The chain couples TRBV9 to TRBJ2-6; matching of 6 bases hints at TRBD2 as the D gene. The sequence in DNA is TGTGCCAGCAGCGTAGCGGGAGTTGGGGCCAACGTCCTGACTTTC. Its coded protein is CASSVAGVGANVLTF.